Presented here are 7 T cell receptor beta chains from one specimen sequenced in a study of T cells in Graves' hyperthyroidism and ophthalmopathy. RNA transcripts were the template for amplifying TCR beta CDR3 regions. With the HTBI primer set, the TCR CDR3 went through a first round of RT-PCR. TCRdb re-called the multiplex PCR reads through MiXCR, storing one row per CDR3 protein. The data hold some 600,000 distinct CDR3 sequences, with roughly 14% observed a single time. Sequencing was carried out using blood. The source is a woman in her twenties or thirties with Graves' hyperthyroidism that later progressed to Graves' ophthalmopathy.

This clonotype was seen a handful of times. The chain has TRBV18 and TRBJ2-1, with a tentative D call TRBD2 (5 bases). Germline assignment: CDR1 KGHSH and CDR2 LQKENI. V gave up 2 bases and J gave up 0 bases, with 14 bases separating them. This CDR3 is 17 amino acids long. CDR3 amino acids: CASSPTSSGSSYNEQFF. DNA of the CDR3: TGTGCCAGCTCACCAACCTCCTCTGGGAGCTCCTACAATGAGCAGTTCTTC.

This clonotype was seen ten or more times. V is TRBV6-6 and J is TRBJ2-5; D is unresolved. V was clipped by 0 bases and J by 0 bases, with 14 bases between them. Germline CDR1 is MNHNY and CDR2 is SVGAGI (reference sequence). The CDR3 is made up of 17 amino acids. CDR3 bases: TGTGCCAGCAGTTACTCGATTTTGGGGAAGGACCAAGAGACCCAGTACTTC. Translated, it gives CASSYSILGKDQETQYF.

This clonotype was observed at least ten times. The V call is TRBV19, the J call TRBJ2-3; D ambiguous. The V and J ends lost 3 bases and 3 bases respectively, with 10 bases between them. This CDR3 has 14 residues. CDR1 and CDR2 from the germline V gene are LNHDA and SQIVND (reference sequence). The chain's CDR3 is CASSMWERTDTQYF. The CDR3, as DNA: TGTGCCAGTAGTATGTGGGAACGAACAGATACGCAGTATTTT.

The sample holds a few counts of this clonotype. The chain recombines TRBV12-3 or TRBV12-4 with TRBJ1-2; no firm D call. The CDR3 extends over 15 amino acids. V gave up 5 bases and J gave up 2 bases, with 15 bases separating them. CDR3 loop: CASSRLLSRNYGYTF. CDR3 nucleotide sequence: TGTGCCAGCAGTCGTTTACTGTCCAGAAACTATGGCTACACCTTC.

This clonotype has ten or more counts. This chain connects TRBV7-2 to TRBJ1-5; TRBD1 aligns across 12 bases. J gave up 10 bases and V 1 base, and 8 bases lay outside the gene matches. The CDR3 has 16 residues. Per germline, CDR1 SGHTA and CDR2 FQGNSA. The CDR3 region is CASSLEGQGANRPQHF. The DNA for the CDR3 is TGTGCCAGCAGCTTAGAGGGACAGGGGGCTAATCGCCCCCAGCATTTT.

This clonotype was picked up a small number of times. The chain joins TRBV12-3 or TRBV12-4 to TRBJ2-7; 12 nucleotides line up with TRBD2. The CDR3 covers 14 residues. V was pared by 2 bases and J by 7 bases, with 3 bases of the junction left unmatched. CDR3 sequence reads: CASSLKLAGGEQYF. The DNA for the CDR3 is TGTGCCAGCAGTTTAAAACTAGCGGGAGGTGAGCAGTACTTC.

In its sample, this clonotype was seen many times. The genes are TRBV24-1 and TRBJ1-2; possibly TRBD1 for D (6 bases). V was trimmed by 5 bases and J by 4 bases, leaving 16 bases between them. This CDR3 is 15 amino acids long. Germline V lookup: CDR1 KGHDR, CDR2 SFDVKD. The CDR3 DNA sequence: TGTGCCACCAGTGCGGGGACACCCACCCTCTATGGCTACACCTTC. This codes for CATSAGTPTLYGYTF.